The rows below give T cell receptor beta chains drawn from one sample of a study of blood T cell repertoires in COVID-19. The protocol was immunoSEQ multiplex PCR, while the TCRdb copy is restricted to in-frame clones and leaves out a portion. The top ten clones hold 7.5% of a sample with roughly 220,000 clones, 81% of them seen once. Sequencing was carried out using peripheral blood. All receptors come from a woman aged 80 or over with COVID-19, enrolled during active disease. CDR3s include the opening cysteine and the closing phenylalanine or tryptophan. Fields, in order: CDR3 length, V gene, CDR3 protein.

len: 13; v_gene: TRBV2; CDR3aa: CASRRQGIMGYTF
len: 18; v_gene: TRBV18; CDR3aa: CASSPPSTSGRSRDEQFF
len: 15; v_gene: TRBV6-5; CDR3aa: CASSYSGTRTDTQYF
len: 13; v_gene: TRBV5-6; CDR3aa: CASSRDRDQPQHF
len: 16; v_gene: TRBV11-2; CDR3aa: CASSLSPQGIQETQYF
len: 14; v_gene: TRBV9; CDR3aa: CASSIGQNKETQYF
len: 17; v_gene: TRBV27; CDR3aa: CASSFFRDSSYNSPLHF
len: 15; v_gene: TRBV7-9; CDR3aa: CASSLWTGSVTEAFF
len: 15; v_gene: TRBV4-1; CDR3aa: CASSQMDFTYTEAFF
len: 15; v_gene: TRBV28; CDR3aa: CASSRGGLGNTEAFF
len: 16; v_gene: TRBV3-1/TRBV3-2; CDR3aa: CASSPSPLQGSYGYTF
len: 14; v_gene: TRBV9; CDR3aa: CASSRRTGNTEAFF
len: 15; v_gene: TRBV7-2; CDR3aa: CASSSRGTTIGELFF
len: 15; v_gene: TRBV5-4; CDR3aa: CASSKGQGVYNEQFF
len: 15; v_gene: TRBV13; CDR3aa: CASSTRGQGHTEAFF
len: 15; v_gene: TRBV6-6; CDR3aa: CASSYSTRAEETQYF
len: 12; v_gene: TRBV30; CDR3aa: CAWTLGGNTIYF
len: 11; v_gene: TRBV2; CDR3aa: CASSDYTEAFF
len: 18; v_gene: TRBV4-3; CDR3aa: CASSQVWVPIQRWDTQYF
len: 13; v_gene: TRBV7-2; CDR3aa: CASSLTTASGYTF
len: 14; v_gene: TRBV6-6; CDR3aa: CASRWDRGDLEQYF
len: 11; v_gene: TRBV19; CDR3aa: CASSIYGEQFF
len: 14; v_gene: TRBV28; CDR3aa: CASSLGVPINEQFF
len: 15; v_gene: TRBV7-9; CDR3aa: CASSHPDRDRYEQYF
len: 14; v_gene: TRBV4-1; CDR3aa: CASSPGQGPYGYTF
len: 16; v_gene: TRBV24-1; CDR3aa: CATSDPTEGKESPLHF
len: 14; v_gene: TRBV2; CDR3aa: CASILREVGAEAFF
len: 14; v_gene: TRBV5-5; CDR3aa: CASTGQGRRTEAFF
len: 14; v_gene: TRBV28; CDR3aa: CASSLDSLTDTQYF
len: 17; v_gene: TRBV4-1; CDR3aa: CASSQVLAGGIYNEQFF
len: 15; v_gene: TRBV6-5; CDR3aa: CASSPGTPHNSPLHF
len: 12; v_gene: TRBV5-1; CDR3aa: CASRLENTEAFF
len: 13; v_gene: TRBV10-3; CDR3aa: CAISAGYQETQYF
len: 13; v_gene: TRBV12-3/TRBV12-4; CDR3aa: CASRKQGGSPLHF
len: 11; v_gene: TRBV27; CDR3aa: CASSPFQPQHF
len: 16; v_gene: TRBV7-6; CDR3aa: CASSFRPDSFQETQYF
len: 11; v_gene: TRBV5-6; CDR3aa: CASSSIYEQYF
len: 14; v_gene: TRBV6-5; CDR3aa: CASSPDRISMGYTF
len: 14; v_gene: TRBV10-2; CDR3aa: CASSESGRLGPLHF
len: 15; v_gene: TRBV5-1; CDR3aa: CASSFGGARDTEAFF
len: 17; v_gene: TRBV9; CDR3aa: CASSTSGLAGFAGELFF
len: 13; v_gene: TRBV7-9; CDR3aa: CASTLGGWTEAFF
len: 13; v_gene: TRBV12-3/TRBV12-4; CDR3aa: CASSSLENTEAFF
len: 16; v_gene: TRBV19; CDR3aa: CASSMGKRVSYNEQFF
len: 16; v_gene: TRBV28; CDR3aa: CATHRDRVLSNEKLFF
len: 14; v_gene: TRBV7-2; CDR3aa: CASSPDRLKYEQYF
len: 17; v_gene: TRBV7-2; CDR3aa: CASSSHLMREGLNEQFF
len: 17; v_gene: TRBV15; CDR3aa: CATSRDPRGSKTYEQYF
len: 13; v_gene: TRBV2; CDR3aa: CASSVMGLGGYTF
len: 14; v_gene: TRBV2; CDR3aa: CASDWEQGLGGYTF